Listed below are T cell receptor beta chains from one sample, sequenced in a study of OX40 agonist ivuxolimab in advanced cancers. The data were produced by immunoSEQ multiplex PCR, yet TCRdb's version contains in-frame clones alone and is incomplete. Of tens of thousands of clones listed, 85% to 90% are singletons. The material sequenced was CD4+ or CD8+ T cells sorted from blood, taken in a trial of the OX40 agonist ivuxolimab. These receptor sequences come from an adult with an advanced solid tumor such as melanoma, head and neck, liver or kidney cancer. CDR3s include the opening cysteine and the closing phenylalanine or tryptophan. The order of the fields is V gene, clone size, J gene, D gene, CDR3 DNA, CDR3 protein. A D gene is named only where the DNA matches it firmly. Only part of the rows carry a size: once, few, many, or a class if the clone is expanded.

>TRBV28|.|TRBJ1-2|.
TGTGCCAGCGCAGTAGAGGGAGCCTACACCTTC
CASAVEGAYTF
>TRBV10-3|.|TRBJ1-1|TRBD1
TGTGCCATCAGCTCAACAGGGGTGGGATTGAACACTGAAGCTTTCTTT
CAISSTGVGLNTEAFF
>TRBV6-1|.|TRBJ1-5|.
TGTGCCAGCAGTGAAGGGCGGGCGACAGGTGGCAATCAGCCCCAGCATTTT
CASSEGRATGGNQPQHF
>TRBV10-1|.|TRBJ1-6|TRBD1
TGCGCCAGCAGCCGGGACAGGGGATTGTCACCCCTCCACTTT
CASSRDRGLSPLHF
>TRBV6-4|.|TRBJ1-1|.
TGTGCCAGCAGTTCCGGGGCCTGGGAGACTGAAGCTTTCTTT
CASSSGAWETEAFF
>TRBV7-8|.|TRBJ2-1|TRBD2
TGTGCCAGCAGCCTCTCTCCCTCTAGCGGGGGGATTTACAATGAGCAGTTCTTC
CASSLSPSSGGIYNEQFF
>TRBV18|.|TRBJ2-7|TRBD1
TGTGCCAGCTGGGGGACAGGGGATTACGAGCAGTACTTC
CASWGTGDYEQYF
>TRBV29-1|.|TRBJ1-4|.
TGCAGCGTCACAGCAACTAATGAAAAACTGTTTTTT
CSVTATNEKLFF
>TRBV19|.|TRBJ1-2|TRBD1
TGTGCCAGTAGGGGACAGGGCTATGGCTACACCTTC
CASRGQGYGYTF
>TRBV25-1|.|TRBJ2-5|TRBD2
TGTGCCAGCAGTGAAGGGGCTAGCGGCCTAAAGGGAGAGACCCAGTACTTC
CASSEGASGLKGETQYF
>TRBV18|.|TRBJ2-1|.
TGTGCCAGCTCACCACCGAATCTTAGGGGGTTTTCGGGAGAGCAGTTCTTC
CASSPPNLRGFSGEQFF
>TRBV30|.|TRBJ1-1|.
TGTGCCTGGAGTGGGCGGGGCGGGCGAACTGAAGCTTTCTTT
CAWSGRGGRTEAFF
>TRBV6-5|.|TRBJ2-1|TRBD2
TGTGCCAGCAGTGCCCCGGGACTAGCGTACAATGAGCAGTTCTTC
CASSAPGLAYNEQFF
>TRBV30|.|TRBJ1-6|.
TGTGCCTGGTTAGCAGGGCTTAATTCACCCCTCCACTTT
CAWLAGLNSPLHF
>TRBV2|.|TRBJ2-5|.
TGTGCCAGCAAAATCTCGGAGACCCAGTACTTC
CASKISETQYF
>TRBV5-1|.|TRBJ2-5|.
TGCGCCAGCCGGCAGGGACCTTCCCAAGAGACCCAGTACTTC
CASRQGPSQETQYF
>TRBV9|.|TRBJ2-2|TRBD1
TGTGCCAGCAGCGTTAGGGGGGACAGGGACACCGGGGAGCTGTTTTTT
CASSVRGDRDTGELFF
>TRBV7-9|.|TRBJ1-2|.
TGTGCCAGCAGCCCACAGGTCCACTATGGCTACACCTTC
CASSPQVHYGYTF
>TRBV28|.|TRBJ2-7|.
TGTGCCAGCTGTGGACCGCTCTACTACGAGCAGTACTTC
CASCGPLYYEQYF
>TRBV7-9|.|TRBJ2-5|.
TGTGCCAGCAGCCAAACGGAGGGGCGGTGGGAGACCCAGTACTTC
CASSQTEGRWETQYF
>TRBV7-7|.|TRBJ2-7|TRBD2
TGTGCTAGCAGCCCTAGCGGGGGGGCCTACGAGCAGTACTTC
CASSPSGGAYEQYF
>TRBV6-5|.|TRBJ2-7|TRBD1
TGTGCCAGCAGTTACCGAGGACAGGGCGTCCACGAGCAGTACTTC
CASSYRGQGVHEQYF
>TRBV5-4|.|TRBJ2-7|TRBD1
TGTGCCAGCAGCTTGACGCAGGGGGTCCACGAGCAGTACTTC
CASSLTQGVHEQYF
>TRBV2|once|TRBJ2-7|.
TGTGCCAGCATGAGGGACCTCATCCAGTACTTC
CASMRDLIQYF
>TRBV5-1|.|TRBJ1-1|TRBD1
TGCGCCAGCAGGGGCTTGACAGGGGAAAAAGCTTTCTTT
CASRGLTGEKAFF
>TRBV7-9|.|TRBJ2-4|TRBD1
TGTGCCAGCAGCTGGGGACAGCAAAACATTCAGTACTTC
CASSWGQQNIQYF
>TRBV4-1|.|TRBJ1-1|.
TGCGCCAGCAGCCAAGTTGGGCAGAAGAACACTGAAGCTTTCTTT
CASSQVGQKNTEAFF
>TRBV28|.|TRBJ2-3|TRBD2
TGTGCCAGCAGTTTATTGAACGGGGGGGGAAACACAGATACGCAGTATTTT
CASSLLNGGGNTDTQYF
>TRBV6-1|once|TRBJ2-7|TRBD1
TGTGCCAGCAGTACGGACAGGGGGTCCTACGAGCAGTACTTC
CASSTDRGSYEQYF
>TRBV19|.|TRBJ1-2|.
TGTGCCAGTAGTATAGGAGGAACCAGGGTCCTCTATGGCTACACCTTC
CASSIGGTRVLYGYTF
>TRBV13|.|TRBJ2-1|TRBD2
TGTGCCAGCAGAAAGGGACTAGCGGGGATTGGGAGCTCCTACAATGAGCAGTTCTTC
CASRKGLAGIGSSYNEQFF
>TRBV7-9|.|TRBJ2-7|.
TGTGCCAGCAGCCCAGGGGCCGGGGGCCGGGCCTACGAGCAGTACTTC
CASSPGAGGRAYEQYF
>TRBV5-1|.|TRBJ2-1|TRBD2
TGCGCCAGCAGCTGGGCTAGCGGGAGGTACAATGAGCAGTTCTTC
CASSWASGRYNEQFF
>TRBV7-2|.|TRBJ1-2|.
TGTGCCAGCGGGGAGGGAGGCTACACCTTC
CASGEGGYTF
>TRBV5-1|.|TRBJ1-2|.
TGCGCCAGCAGCTTGGACAGCCTTAACTATGGCTACACCTTC
CASSLDSLNYGYTF
>TRBV14|once|TRBJ2-7|.
TGTGCCAGCAGCCAAGGGACAGGGAGGGCCTACGAGCAGTACTTC
CASSQGTGRAYEQYF
>TRBV11-3|.|TRBJ2-1|.
TGTGCCAGCAGCCCCAACAGGGCCTCATACAATGAGCAGTTCTTC
CASSPNRASYNEQFF
>TRBV6-6|.|TRBJ2-1|TRBD2
TGTGCCAGCAGTTACGGGGCGGGAGGGCCGGGGAATGAGCAGTTCTTC
CASSYGAGGPGNEQFF
>TRBV5-1|once|TRBJ2-3|.
TGCGCCAGCAGCTTGGGCGGGGTCCTCGCAGATACGCAGTATTTT
CASSLGGVLADTQYF
>TRBV9|once|TRBJ1-4|TRBD1
TGTGCCAGCAGCATCTTGGGACAGCTAGTTGAAAAACTGTTTTTT
CASSILGQLVEKLFF